This T cell receptor beta chain was recorded in a study of blood T cell repertoires in COVID-19. Across the whole study: Samples taken during acute and convalescent COVID-19 were collected in the United States, Italy and Spain. In each case, the material was cDNA or gDNA derived from T cells, B-cell-depleted T cells, or PBMCs.

The CDR3 consists of 16 residues. Germline loops: CDR1 SEHNR, CDR2 FQNEAQ (reference sequence). J was trimmed by 5 bases and V by 5 bases; bases with no gene match: 11. Authors' analysis steps: Amplification from reference gene primers served as the basis for estimated nucleated cell counts. Data came from immunoSEQ multiplex PCR; TCRdb stores just in-frame clones and leaves some out. V and J calls plus clone size are reproduced from that table; the DNA served to infer D and trimming. The top ten hold 6% to 7.5% of the sample, which has over 300,000 clones, roughly 89% seen once. The V gene is TRBV7-9, the J gene TRBJ2-5, with 10 bases matching TRBD1. Sequenced: peripheral blood. This clonotype was sampled from a young man with active or convalescent COVID-19. CDR3 sequence reads: CASSPTPGQGFETQYF. The DNA for the CDR3 is TGTGCCAGCAGCCCAACGCCGGGACAGGGGTTCGAGACCCAGTACTTC.